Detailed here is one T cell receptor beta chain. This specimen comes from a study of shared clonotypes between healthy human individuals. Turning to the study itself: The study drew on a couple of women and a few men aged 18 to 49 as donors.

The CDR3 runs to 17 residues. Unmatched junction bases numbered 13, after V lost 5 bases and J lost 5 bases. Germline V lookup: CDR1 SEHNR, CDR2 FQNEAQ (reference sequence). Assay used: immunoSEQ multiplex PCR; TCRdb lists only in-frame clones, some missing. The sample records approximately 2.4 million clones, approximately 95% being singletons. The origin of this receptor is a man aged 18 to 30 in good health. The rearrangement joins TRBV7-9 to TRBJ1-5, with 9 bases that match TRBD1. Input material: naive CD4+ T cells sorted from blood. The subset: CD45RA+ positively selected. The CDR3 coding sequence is TGTGCCAGCAGCCCGGGTCCCCGGGACAGGGAAGATCAGCCCCAGCATTTT. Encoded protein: CASSPGPRDREDQPQHF.